This paragraph covers one T cell receptor (beta chain) sequence. Its antigen is still unknown. The data stem from a study of T cells in tuberculosis. Study at large: IGRA-negative adolescents, IGRA-positive adolescents with latent tuberculosis and adults with active tuberculosis formed this South African cohort. PBMC were archived before or within 7 days of starting treatment.

Some clones are missing from TCRdb's copy, which holds only in-frame ones; the method was immunoSEQ multiplex PCR. The sample contains about 49,000 clones, 90% to 95% of which appear only once. Study-wide findings and caveats: Active tuberculosis TCR-alpha repertoires lay closer to GMM-specific TCRs than IGRA-negative controls, suggesting clonal expansion.

Time point defined: new active TB diagnosis, blood taken before or within 7 days of starting treatment. The sequence came from an adult with tuberculosis. Specimen: PBMCs, collected at tuberculosis diagnosis.

CDR3 DNA sequence: TGTGCCAGCAGTTGGGGGGAGGTAAATGAGCAGTTCTTC. The encoded protein is CASSWGEVNEQFF. The genes are TRBV27 and TRBJ2-1, with a tentative D call TRBD2 (6 bases). The V gene lost 4 bases and the J gene lost 7 bases, with 11 bases spanning the gap. CDR1 is MNHEY, CDR2 SMNVEV, per germline (reference sequence). This CDR3 has 13 residues.